The source of this TCR beta chain is a study of patients and donors after allogeneic stem cell transplantation. MiXCR, run by TCRdb on the RT-PCR reads, gives a single entry per CDR3 protein. This table has approximately 150,000 distinct CDR3 sequences, over 25% appearing once. CDR3 length: 13 amino acids. Germline CDR1 and CDR2: SGHRS and YFSETQ. V lost 0 bases, J lost 4 bases, and 7 bases lay in between. The receptor was isolated from a human donor who was either an allogeneic HSCT recipient or a stem cell or donor lymphocyte infusion donor (not recorded which). It is not recorded whose cells these are; they may come from a transplant donor. The chain links TRBV5-1 to TRBJ1-1; D is uncertain. Sequenced input: blood, either unsorted or a sorted T cell fraction (not recorded which). The CDR3 loop reads CASSLEHGTEAFF. CDR3 bases: TGCGCCAGCAGCTTGGAACACGGCACTGAAGCTTTCTTT.